Each of the 28 T cell receptor beta chains below was sequenced from the same sample in a study of PD-1 blockade in classical Hodgkin lymphoma. Specified time point: cycle 4 day 1 (C4D1), after less than 7 weeks of nivolumab. All the patients suffered relapse after autologous stem cell transplantation, and brentuximab vedotin exposure differed. The method was immunoSEQ multiplex PCR; TCRdb's version includes in-frame clones alone and lacks a portion of them. The table shows tens of thousands of clones, with 60% to 75% occurring only once. Sequences were derived from peripheral blood mononuclear cells (PBMCs), sampled before the fourth cycle of nivolumab. All receptors derive from a human donor with classical Hodgkin lymphoma.

This clone was picked up a small number of times. This sequence joins TRBV6-1 and TRBJ2-7; weak D call: TRBD1 (5 bases). V lost 8 bases to trimming and J lost 2 bases, with 10 bases between them. The CDR3 runs 12 residues. Germline CDR1 MNHNS, CDR2 SASEGT. CDR3 protein: CASRDRAYEQYF. The DNA of the CDR3 is TGTGCCAGCCGCGACAGAGCCTACGAGCAGTACTTC.

The chain combines TRBV7-6 with TRBJ1-2; a possible D gene is TRBD1 (6 bases). This CDR3 has 16 residues. The V gene's germline CDR1 is SGHVS and CDR2 FNYEAQ. V gave up 1 base and J gave up 5 bases, with 17 bases separating them. CDR3 nucleotide sequence: TGTGCCAGCAGCTTAGGGACAGCTGGGATTGGGTATGGCTACACCTTC. This gives the protein CASSLGTAGIGYGYTF.

V is TRBV19 and J is TRBJ2-2; 8 bases align to TRBD1. The germline V gene has CDR1 LNHDA and CDR2 SQIVND (reference sequence). The CDR3 runs to 17 residues. The J segment lost 1 base and the V segment lost 1 base, leaving 5 bases of the junction unmatched. CDR3 DNA sequence: TGTGCCAGTAGTATAGTGAGGACAGGGTGGAACACCGGGGAGCTGTTTTTT. This codes for CASSIVRTGWNTGELFF.

The rearrangement joins TRBV5-1 to TRBJ2-5; 9 nucleotides align to TRBD1. Germline assignment: CDR1 SGHRS and CDR2 YFSETQ. V dropped 4 bases and J dropped 2; count of bases not matched to a gene: 6. CDR3 length: 15 amino acids. CDR3 nucleotide sequence: TGCGCCAGCAGCACGGGACAGGGATCTCAAGAGACCCAGTACTTC. Translation gives CASSTGQGSQETQYF.

The chain recombines TRBV9 with TRBJ2-3; no firm D call. Germline V CDR1 and CDR2: SGDLS, YYNGEE. V dropped 5 bases and J dropped 0 bases, with 16 bases sitting between them. CDR3 length: 16 amino acids. The CDR3 spells CASSPLLGGSTDTQYF. In DNA form, the CDR3 reads TGTGCCAGCAGTCCCCTACTCGGCGGAAGCACAGATACGCAGTATTTT.

V is TRBV6-5 and J is TRBJ2-5, with 11 bases aligning to TRBD1. The J segment lost 5 bases and the V segment lost 7 bases, leaving 6 bases of the junction unmatched. Germline-derived CDR1 and CDR2 are MNHEY and SVGAGI. The CDR3 length is 14 residues. CDR3 coding DNA: TGTGCCAGCAAGAAGGACAGGGGGCCTGAGACCCAGTACTTC. Translation gives CASKKDRGPETQYF.

The genes are TRBV18 and TRBJ2-6, with 10 bases aligning to TRBD1. V lost 3 bases and J lost 4; bases outside the gene matches: 12. This CDR3 has 19 residues. Per germline, CDR1 KGHSH and CDR2 LQKENI. The CDR3 here is CASSPVGGQGYSGANVLTF. The CDR3 DNA is TGTGCCAGCTCACCCGTCGGGGGACAGGGGTATTCCGGGGCCAACGTCCTGACTTTC.

CDR3 protein: CASSPFYGEDQPQHF. The DNA of the CDR3 is TGTGCCAGCTCACCATTTTACGGGGAGGACCAGCCCCAGCATTTT. V usage is TRBV18 and J usage is TRBJ1-5; no clear D. The germline V gene encodes CDR1 KGHSH and CDR2 LQKENI. This CDR3 contains 15 residues. Trimming took off 2 bases at V and 7 bases at J, with 15 bases between the two ends.

The chain carries TRBV7-2 and TRBJ2-7; 10 bases fit TRBD2. The CDR3 length is 14 residues. The germline V gene has CDR1 SGHTA and CDR2 FQGNSA. J lost 4 bases, V lost 3 bases, and 3 bases had no gene match. The CDR3 sequence: CASSFTSGEYEQYF. The DNA of the CDR3 is TGTGCCAGCAGCTTTACTAGCGGGGAATACGAGCAGTACTTC. Full variable domain (remainder filled in from reference TRBV7-2 and TRBJ2-7): GAGVSQSPSNKVTEKGKDVELRCDPISGHTALYWYRQSLGQGLEFLIYFQGNSAPDKSGLPSDRFSAERTGGSVSTLTIQRTQQEDSAVYLCASSFTSGEYEQYFGPGTRLTVT.

In its sample, this clone was seen a few times. The J gene is TRBJ2-7, the V gene TRBV2; 8 nucleotides align to TRBD1. Germline lookup yields CDR1 SNHLY and CDR2 FYNNEI. The ends lost 3 bases at V and 3 bases at J; junction bases unmatched: 4. CDR3 size: 14 residues. CDR3 DNA: TGTGCCAGCAGTGACCAGGGGGCTTTCTACGAGCAGTACTTC. It translates to CASSDQGAFYEQYF.

J is TRBJ2-1 and V is TRBV7-9, with D unclear. The CDR3 has 15 residues. The germline V and J ends were trimmed by 2 bases and 5 bases, with 13 bases remaining between them. The germline V gene encodes CDR1 SEHNR and CDR2 FQNEAQ (reference sequence). In nucleotides, the CDR3 is TGTGCCAGCAGCTTATTAGGGTCTGGGGACAATGAGCAGTTCTTC. Its translation: CASSLLGSGDNEQFF. Combining the CDR3 with reference TRBV7-9 and TRBJ2-1 gives the whole variable domain DTGVSQNPRHKITKRGQNVTFRCDPISEHNRLYWYRQTLGQGPEFLTYFQNEAQLEKSRLLSDRFSAERPKGSFSTLEIQRTEQGDSAMYLCASSLLGSGDNEQFFGPGTRLTVL.

Here the CDR3 reads CASSEPILNYGYTF. CDR3 coding DNA: TGTGCCAGCAGTGAACCGATCCTGAACTATGGCTACACCTTC. The chain links TRBV6-5 to TRBJ1-2; D unclear. V dropped 5 bases and J dropped 2 bases, with 12 bases sitting between them. CDR1 is MNHEY and CDR2 is SVGAGI in the germline V gene. CDR3 length equals 14 residues.

The chain recombines TRBV11-2 with TRBJ2-5; D remains ambiguous. V was trimmed by 1 base and J by 3 bases, leaving 6 bases between them. Germline CDR1 SGHAT, CDR2 FQNNGV. CDR3 length: 13 amino acids. The CDR3 sequence: CASSLGQKETQYF. Written as DNA, the CDR3 is TGTGCCAGCAGCTTAGGGCAAAAAGAGACCCAGTACTTC. The complete variable domain, with remaining parts taken from reference TRBV11-2 and TRBJ2-5, reads EAGVAQSPRYKIIEKRQSVAFWCNPISGHATLYWYQQILGQGPKLLIQFQNNGVVDDSQLPKDRFSAERLKGVDSTLKIQPAKLEDSAVYLCASSLGQKETQYFGPGTRLLVL.

This clone was seen a few times. The chain carries TRBV18 and TRBJ1-5; no reliable D call. Trimming cost V 4 bases and J 1 base, with 5 bases left between them. The length of the CDR3 is 13 residues. The germline CDR1 and CDR2 sequences are KGHSH and LQKENI. This chain's CDR3 is CASSLGSNQPQHF. The CDR3 bases are TGTGCCAGCTCACTTGGGAGCAATCAGCCCCAGCATTTT.

This clone was seen more than once but under ten times. V is TRBV2 and J is TRBJ1-1, with D maybe TRBD1 (5 bases). CDR1 and CDR2 (germline): SNHLY, FYNNEI. The CDR3 spans 13 residues. The ends were cut back, 4 bases at V and 4 bases at J, with 10 bases in the middle. This chain's CDR3 is CASSVEGVTEAFF. DNA of the CDR3: TGTGCCAGCAGTGTCGAAGGGGTCACTGAAGCTTTCTTT.

The table lists this clone with a few counts. The chain combines TRBV4-3 with TRBJ1-2, with 8 bases matching TRBD1. The CDR3 is 16 residues long. Germline V CDR1 and CDR2: LGHNA, YSLEER. The junction had 5 bases not matched to a gene; V was cut back by 0 bases and J by 2 bases. The DNA for the CDR3 is TGCGCCAGCAGCCAAGAACTCAGGGGGCGCAACTATGGCTACACCTTC. It specifies CASSQELRGRNYGYTF.

There are a few counts of this clone. This chain joins TRBV28 and TRBJ2-7; tentative D call: TRBD1 (5 bases). Trimming took off 10 bases at V and 0 bases at J, with 13 bases between the two ends. Germline values: CDR1 MDHEN, CDR2 SYDVKM. The CDR3 sequence is 13 residues long. The CDR3 bases are TGTGCCACCCGGACAAGCAGCTCCTACGAGCAGTACTTC. Protein sequence: CATRTSSSYEQYF.

This chain uses TRBV4-2 with TRBJ1-2; D possibly corresponds to TRBD1 (6 bases). V was clipped by 0 bases and J by 5 bases, with 16 bases between them. Germline-derived CDR1 and CDR2 are LGHNA and YNFKEQ. The CDR3 length is 16 residues. Here the CDR3 DNA reads TGTGCCAGCAGCCAAGAGAGACAGGCCGGCCGATATGGCTACACCTTC. Translation: CASSQERQAGRYGYTF.

The chain carries TRBV18 and TRBJ1-4, with a possible D match to TRBD1 (6 bases). CDR1 and CDR2 (germline): KGHSH, LQKENI. The CDR3 runs 15 residues. The ends were cut back, 0 bases at V and 4 bases at J, with 9 bases in the middle. Here the CDR3 reads CASSPPTGINEKLFF. The CDR3 DNA is TGTGCCAGCTCACCACCGACAGGCATTAATGAAAAACTGTTTTTT.

V is TRBV19 and J is TRBJ1-3; perhaps TRBD1 as D (5 bases). V lost 7 bases and J lost 3, with 13 bases in between. CDR3 length equals 14 residues. Germline CDR1 is LNHDA and CDR2 is SQIVND (reference sequence). The CDR3 DNA reads as TGTGCCAGTAATGAGGACACCTTTGGAAACACCATATATTTT. It codes for CASNEDTFGNTIYF.

The chain is built from TRBV20-1 and TRBJ2-1; TRBD2 might be the D (6 bases). The CDR3 is made up of 11 amino acids. V was pared by 3 bases and J by 9 bases, with 9 bases between. Germline values: CDR1 DFQATT, CDR2 SNEGSKA (reference sequence). CDR3 protein: CSARASVEQFF. Here the CDR3 DNA reads TGCAGTGCTAGGGCTAGCGTTGAGCAGTTCTTC.

The chain has TRBV7-4 and TRBJ2-7; D is unresolved. V was pared by 3 bases and J by 1 base, with 7 bases between. Germline V gives CDR1 SGHVT, CDR2 SQSDAQ. CDR3 length: 13 residues. CDR3 nucleotides: TGTGCCAGCAGCTTGCAGGCTTCCTACGAGCAGTACGTC. Translating it yields CASSLQASYEQYV.

CDR3 sequence: CAISGSPETQYF. CDR3 coding DNA: TGTGCCATCAGCGGGTCCCCAGAGACCCAGTACTTC. The chain employs TRBV10-3 and TRBJ2-5; D unresolved. This CDR3 has 12 amino acids. The V end lost 6 bases, the J end lost 4 bases, and 9 bases lay between the germline ends. The germline CDR1 and CDR2 sequences are ENHRY and SYGVKD.

The chain employs TRBV11-3 and TRBJ2-1, with 15 bases fitting TRBD2. After removal of 5 bases from V and 10 bases from J, the junction contained 6 bases not matched to a gene. The CDR3 consists of 15 residues. Germline V gene sequence: CDR1 SGHNT, CDR2 YENEEA. The CDR3 coding sequence is TGTGCCAGCAGCAAGGGACTAGCGGGGGGCGGCGAGCAGTTCTTC. The encoded protein is CASSKGLAGGGEQFF.

The rearrangement links TRBV29-1 to TRBJ2-3; D gene uncertain. This CDR3 contains 12 residues. The germline V gene encodes CDR1 SQVTM and CDR2 ANQGSEA. V was trimmed by 5 bases and J by 2 bases, leaving 8 bases between them. The CDR3 loop reads CSVRASTDTQYF. The CDR3 DNA reads TGCAGCGTTAGGGCTTCCACAGATACGCAGTATTTT.

The chain links TRBV2 to TRBJ1-5; 8 nucleotides line up with TRBD1. V was pared by 5 bases and J by 2 bases, with 2 bases of the junction left unmatched. Germline V CDR1 and CDR2: SNHLY, FYNNEI. The CDR3 length is 14 residues. The CDR3 DNA reads as TGTGCCAGCAGTACGACAGGGGGCAATCAGCCCCAGCATTTT. This translates into CASSTTGGNQPQHF. The full variable domain, rest sourced from reference TRBV2 and TRBJ1-5, is EPEVTQTPSHQVTQMGQEVILRCVPISNHLYFYWYRQILGQKVEFLVSFYNNEISEKSEIFDDQFSVERPDGSNFTLKIRSTKLEDSAMYFCASSTTGGNQPQHFGDGTRLSIL.

The gene calls are TRBV9 and TRBJ1-1; D is perhaps TRBD1 (5 bases). The germline CDR1 and CDR2 sequences are SGDLS and YYNGEE. This CDR3 comprises 14 residues. V was pared by 0 bases and J by 4 bases, with 10 bases between. CDR3 sequence reads: CASSVAGGGTEAFF. The CDR3 nucleotides are TGTGCCAGCAGCGTAGCTGGGGGAGGCACTGAAGCTTTCTTT. Full variable domain (missing parts from reference TRBV9 and TRBJ1-1): DSGVTQTPKHLITATGQRVTLRCSPRSGDLSVYWYQQSLDQGLQFLIQYYNGEERAKGNILERFSAQQFPDLHSELNLSSLELGDSALYFCASSVAGGGTEAFFGQGTRLTVV.

Here the CDR3 reads CAPRVAGRSYEQYF. CDR3 DNA sequence: TGTGCCCCGCGGGTAGCGGGGCGCTCCTACGAGCAGTACTTC. The chain recombines TRBV12-5 with TRBJ2-7; 8 bases fit TRBD2. This CDR3 is built from 14 residues. Germline-derived CDR1 and CDR2 are LGHNT and FRNRAP.